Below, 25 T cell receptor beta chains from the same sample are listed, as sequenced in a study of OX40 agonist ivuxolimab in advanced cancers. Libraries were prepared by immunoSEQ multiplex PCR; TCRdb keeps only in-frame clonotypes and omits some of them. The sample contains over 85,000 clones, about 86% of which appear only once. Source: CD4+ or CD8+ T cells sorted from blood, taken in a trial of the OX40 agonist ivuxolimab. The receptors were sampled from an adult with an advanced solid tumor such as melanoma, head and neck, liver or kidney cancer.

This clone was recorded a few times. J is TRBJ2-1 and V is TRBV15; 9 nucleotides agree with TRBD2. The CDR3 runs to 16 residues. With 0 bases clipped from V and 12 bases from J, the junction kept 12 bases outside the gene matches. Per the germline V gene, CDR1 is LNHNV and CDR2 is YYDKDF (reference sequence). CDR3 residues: CATSRDIAGAQGGQFF. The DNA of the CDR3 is TGTGCCACCAGCAGAGATATAGCGGGAGCCCAGGGCGGGCAGTTCTTC. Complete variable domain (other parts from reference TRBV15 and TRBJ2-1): DAMVIQNPRYQVTQFGKPVTLSCSQTLNHNVMYWYQQKSSQAPKLLFHYYDKDFNNEADTPDNFQSRRPNTSFCFLDIRSPGLGDTAMYLCATSRDIAGAQGGQFFGPGTRLTVL.

In DNA form, the CDR3 reads TGTGCCAGCTCACCGGTCGGCAGGGGTGAAGCTTTCTTT. Residues: CASSPVGRGEAFF. The V and J genes are TRBV18 and TRBJ1-1; perhaps TRBD1 as D (6 bases). The CDR3 is made up of 13 amino acids. In germline, CDR1 is KGHSH, CDR2 LQKENI. V lost 3 bases, J lost 7 bases, and 12 bases lay in between.

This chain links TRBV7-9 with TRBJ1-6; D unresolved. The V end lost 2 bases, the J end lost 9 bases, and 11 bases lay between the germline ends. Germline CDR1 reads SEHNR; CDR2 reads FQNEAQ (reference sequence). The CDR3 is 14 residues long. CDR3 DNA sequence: TGTGCCAGCAGCTTAAGTAGCGACTCTTCACCCCTCCACTTT. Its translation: CASSLSSDSSPLHF.

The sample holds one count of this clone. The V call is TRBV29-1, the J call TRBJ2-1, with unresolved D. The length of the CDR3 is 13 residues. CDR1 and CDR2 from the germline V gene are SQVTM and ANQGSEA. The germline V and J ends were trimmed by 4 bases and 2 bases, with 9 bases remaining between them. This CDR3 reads CSVVVGTYNEQFF. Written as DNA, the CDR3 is TGCAGCGTTGTGGTAGGGACCTACAATGAGCAGTTCTTC.

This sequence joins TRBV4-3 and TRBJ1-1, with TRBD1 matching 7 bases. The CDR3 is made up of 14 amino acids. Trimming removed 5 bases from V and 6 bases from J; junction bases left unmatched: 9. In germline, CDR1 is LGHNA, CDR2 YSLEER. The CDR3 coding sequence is TGCGCCAGCAGCGGCCGGGGCGACAGGGCTGAAGCTTTCTTT. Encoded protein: CASSGRGDRAEAFF.

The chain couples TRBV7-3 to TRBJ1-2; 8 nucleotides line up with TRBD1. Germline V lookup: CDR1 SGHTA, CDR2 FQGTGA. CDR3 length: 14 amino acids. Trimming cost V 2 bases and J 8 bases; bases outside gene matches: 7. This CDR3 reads CASSLQGADRGYTF. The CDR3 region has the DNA TGTGCCAGCAGCTTACAGGGGGCGGATAGGGGCTACACCTTC.

CDR3 sequence reads: CAIKDSTSGNTIYF. The CDR3 coding sequence is TGTGCCATCAAAGACAGCACCTCTGGAAACACCATATATTTT. The chain has TRBV10-3 and TRBJ1-3, with a tentative D call TRBD1 (5 bases). V lost 7 bases and J 0 bases, leaving 10 bases between the germline ends. From germline, CDR1 is ENHRY and CDR2 SYGVKD. The CDR3 has 14 residues.

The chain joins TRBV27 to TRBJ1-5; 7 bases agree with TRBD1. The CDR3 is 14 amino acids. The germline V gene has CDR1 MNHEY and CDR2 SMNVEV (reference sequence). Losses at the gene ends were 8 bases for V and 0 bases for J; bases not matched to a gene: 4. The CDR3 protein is CASRDSVSNQPQHF. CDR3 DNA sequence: TGTGCCAGCCGGGACAGTGTTAGCAATCAGCCCCAGCATTTT.

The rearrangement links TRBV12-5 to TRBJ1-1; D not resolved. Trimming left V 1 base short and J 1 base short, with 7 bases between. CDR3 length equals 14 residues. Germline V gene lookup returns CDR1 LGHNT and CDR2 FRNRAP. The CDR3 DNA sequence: TGTGCTAGTGGTTTGGGACCCCAGAACACTGAAGCTTTCTTT. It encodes CASGLGPQNTEAFF.

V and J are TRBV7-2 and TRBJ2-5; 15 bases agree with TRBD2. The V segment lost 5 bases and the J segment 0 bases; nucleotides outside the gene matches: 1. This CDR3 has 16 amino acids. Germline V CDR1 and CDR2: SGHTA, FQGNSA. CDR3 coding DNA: TGTGCCAGCAGCGGACTAGCGGGAGGGTACCAAGAGACCCAGTACTTC. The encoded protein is CASSGLAGGYQETQYF.

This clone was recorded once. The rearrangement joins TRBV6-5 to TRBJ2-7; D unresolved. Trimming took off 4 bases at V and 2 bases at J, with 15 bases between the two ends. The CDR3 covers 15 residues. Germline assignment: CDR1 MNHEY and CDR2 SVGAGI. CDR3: CASSSSIGSAYEQYF. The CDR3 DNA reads TGTGCCAGCAGTTCCTCTATTGGATCCGCCTACGAGCAGTACTTC.

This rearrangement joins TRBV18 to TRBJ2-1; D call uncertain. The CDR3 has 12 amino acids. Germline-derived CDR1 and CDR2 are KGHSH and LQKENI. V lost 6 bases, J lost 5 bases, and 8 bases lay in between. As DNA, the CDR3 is TGTGCCAGCTCCCAAGTGGACAATGAGCAGTTCTTC. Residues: CASSQVDNEQFF. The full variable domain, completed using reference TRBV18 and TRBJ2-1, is NAGVMQNPRHLVRRRGQEARLRCSPMKGHSHVYWYRQLPEEGLKFMVYLQKENIIDESGMPKERFSAEFPKEGPSILRIQQVVRGDSAAYFCASSQVDNEQFFGPGTRLTVL.

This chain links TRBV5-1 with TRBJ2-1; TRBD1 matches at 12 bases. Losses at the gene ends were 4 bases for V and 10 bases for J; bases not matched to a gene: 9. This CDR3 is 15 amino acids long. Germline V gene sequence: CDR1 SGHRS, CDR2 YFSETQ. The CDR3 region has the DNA TGCGCCAGCAGCACGCGGCGGGACAGGGGGCGGGAGCAGTTCTTC. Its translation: CASSTRRDRGREQFF.

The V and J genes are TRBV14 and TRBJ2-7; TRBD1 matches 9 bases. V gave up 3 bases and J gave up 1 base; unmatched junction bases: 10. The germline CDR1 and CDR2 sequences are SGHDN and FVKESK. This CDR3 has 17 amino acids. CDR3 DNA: TGTGCCAGCAGCCAGGAACCTCCGGGACAGGGTTCCTACGAGCAGTACTTC. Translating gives CASSQEPPGQGSYEQYF. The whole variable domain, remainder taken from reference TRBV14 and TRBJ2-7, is EAGVTQFPSHSVIEKGQTVTLRCDPISGHDNLYWYRRVMGKEIKFLLHFVKESKQDESGMPNNRFLAERTGGTYSTLKVQPAELEDSGVYFCASSQEPPGQGSYEQYFGPGTRLTVT.

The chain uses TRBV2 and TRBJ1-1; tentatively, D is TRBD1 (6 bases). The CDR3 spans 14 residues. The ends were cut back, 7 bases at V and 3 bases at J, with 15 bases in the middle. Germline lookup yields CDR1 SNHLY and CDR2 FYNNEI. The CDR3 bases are TGTGCCAGCATGGGGTGGACAGTGGACACTGAAGCTTTCTTT. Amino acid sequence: CASMGWTVDTEAFF. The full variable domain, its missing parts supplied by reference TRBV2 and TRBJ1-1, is EPEVTQTPSHQVTQMGQEVILRCVPISNHLYFYWYRQILGQKVEFLVSFYNNEISEKSEIFDDQFSVERPDGSNFTLKIRSTKLEDSAMYFCASMGWTVDTEAFFGQGTRLTVV.

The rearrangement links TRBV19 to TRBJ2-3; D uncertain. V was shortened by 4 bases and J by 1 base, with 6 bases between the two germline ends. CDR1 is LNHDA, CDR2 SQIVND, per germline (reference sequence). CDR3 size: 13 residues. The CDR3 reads CASSTSRTDTQYF. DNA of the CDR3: TGTGCCAGTAGTACCTCCCGCACAGATACGCAGTATTTT.

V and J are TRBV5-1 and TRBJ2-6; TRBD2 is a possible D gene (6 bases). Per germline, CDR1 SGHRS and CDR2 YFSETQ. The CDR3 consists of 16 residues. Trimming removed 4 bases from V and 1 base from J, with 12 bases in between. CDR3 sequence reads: CASSQLAGSGANVLTF. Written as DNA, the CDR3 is TGCGCCAGCAGCCAGCTGGCGGGGTCTGGGGCCAACGTCCTGACTTTC.

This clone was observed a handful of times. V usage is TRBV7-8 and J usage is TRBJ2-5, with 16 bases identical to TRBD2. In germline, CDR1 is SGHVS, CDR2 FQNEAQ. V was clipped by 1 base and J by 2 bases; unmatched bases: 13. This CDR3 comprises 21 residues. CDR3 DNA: TGTGCCAGCAGCTTAGGTCCGGCAGGGACTAGCGGGAGGGAGGGGCAAGAGACCCAGTACTTC. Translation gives CASSLGPAGTSGREGQETQYF.

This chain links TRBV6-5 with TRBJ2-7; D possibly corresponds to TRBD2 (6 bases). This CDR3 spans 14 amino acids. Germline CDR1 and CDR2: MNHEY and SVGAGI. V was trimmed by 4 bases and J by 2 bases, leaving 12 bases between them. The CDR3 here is CASSFAGSTYEQYF. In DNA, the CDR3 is TGTGCCAGCAGTTTCGCGGGGTCAACCTACGAGCAGTACTTC.

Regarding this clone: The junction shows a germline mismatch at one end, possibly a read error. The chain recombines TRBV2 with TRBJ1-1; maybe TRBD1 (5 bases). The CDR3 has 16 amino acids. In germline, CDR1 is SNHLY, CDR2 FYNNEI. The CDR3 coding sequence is TGTACCAGCAGTGACAGACCTGAGACAATGAACACTGAAGCTTTCTTT. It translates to CTSSDRPETMNTEAFF.

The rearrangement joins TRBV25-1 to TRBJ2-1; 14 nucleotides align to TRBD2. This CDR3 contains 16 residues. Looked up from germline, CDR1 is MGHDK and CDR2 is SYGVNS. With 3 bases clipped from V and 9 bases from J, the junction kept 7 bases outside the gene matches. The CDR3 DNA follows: TGTGCCAGCAGTGACCCGGGACTAGCGGGAGAGGGTGAGCAGTTCTTC. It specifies CASSDPGLAGEGEQFF.

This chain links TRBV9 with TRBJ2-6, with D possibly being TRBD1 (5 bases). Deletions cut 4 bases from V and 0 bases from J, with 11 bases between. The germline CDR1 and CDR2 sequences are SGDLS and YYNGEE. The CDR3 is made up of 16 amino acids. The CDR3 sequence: CASSSQDFSGANVLTF. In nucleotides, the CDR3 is TGTGCCAGCAGCTCACAGGATTTCTCTGGGGCCAACGTCCTGACTTTC.

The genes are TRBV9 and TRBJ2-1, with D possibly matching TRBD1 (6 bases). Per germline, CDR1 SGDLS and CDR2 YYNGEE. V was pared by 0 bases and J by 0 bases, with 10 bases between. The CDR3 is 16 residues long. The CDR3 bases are TGTGCCAGCAGCGTAGGAGGACAGATCTCCTACAATGAGCAGTTCTTC. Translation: CASSVGGQISYNEQFF.

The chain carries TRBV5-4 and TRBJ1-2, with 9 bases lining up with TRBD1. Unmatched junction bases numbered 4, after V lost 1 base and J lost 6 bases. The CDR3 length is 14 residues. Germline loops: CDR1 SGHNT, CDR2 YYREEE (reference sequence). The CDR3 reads CASSLNRGQNGYTF. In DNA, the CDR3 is TGTGCCAGCAGCTTGAACAGGGGGCAGAATGGCTACACCTTC.

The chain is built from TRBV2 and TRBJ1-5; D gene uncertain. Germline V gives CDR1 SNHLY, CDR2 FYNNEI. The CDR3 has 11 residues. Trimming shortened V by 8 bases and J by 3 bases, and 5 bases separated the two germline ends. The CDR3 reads CASGDNQPQHF. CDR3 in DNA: TGTGCCAGCGGGGACAATCAGCCCCAGCATTTT.